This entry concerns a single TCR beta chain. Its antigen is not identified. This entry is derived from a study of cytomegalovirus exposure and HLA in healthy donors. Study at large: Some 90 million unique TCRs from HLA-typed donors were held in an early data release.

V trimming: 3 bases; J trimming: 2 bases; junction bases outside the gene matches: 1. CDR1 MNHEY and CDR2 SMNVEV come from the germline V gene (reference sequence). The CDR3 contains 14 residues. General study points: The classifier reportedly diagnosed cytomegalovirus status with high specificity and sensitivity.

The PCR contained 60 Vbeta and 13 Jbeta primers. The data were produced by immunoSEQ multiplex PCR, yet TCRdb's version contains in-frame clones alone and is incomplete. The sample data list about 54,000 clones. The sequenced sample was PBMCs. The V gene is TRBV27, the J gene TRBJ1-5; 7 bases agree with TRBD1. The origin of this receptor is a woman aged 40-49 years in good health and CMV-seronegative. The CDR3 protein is CASSFTGGNQPQHF. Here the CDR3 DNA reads TGTGCCAGCAGTTTCACAGGGGGCAATCAGCCCCAGCATTTT.